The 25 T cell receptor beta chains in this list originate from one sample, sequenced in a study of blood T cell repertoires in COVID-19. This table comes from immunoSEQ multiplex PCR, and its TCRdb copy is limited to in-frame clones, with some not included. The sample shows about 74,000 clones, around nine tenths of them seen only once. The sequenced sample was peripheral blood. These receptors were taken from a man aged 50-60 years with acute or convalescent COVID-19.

In nucleotides, the CDR3 is TGTGCCAGCAGCTTCCAGGGCGCTGAAAAACTGTTTTTT. Translated, it gives CASSFQGAEKLFF. V usage is TRBV11-2 and J usage is TRBJ1-4, with D possibly matching TRBD1 (5 bases). Trimming left V 3 bases short and J 7 bases short, with 9 bases between. The CDR3 runs 13 residues. Germline V gives CDR1 SGHAT, CDR2 FQNNGV.

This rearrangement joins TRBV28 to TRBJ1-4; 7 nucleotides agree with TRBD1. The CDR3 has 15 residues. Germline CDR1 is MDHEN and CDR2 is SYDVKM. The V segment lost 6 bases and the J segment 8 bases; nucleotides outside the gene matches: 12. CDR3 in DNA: TGTGCCAGCAGGTATACTCTCGACAGGGAAGAAAAACTGTTTTTT. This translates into CASRYTLDREEKLFF.

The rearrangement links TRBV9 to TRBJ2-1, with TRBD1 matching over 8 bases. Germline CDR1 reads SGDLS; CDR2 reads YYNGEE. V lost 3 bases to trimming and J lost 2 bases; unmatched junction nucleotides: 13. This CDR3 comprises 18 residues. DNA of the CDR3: TGTGCCAGCAGCGCCGACGGTTGGGCGGACAGGGCCTACAATGAGCAGTTCTTC. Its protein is CASSADGWADRAYNEQFF.

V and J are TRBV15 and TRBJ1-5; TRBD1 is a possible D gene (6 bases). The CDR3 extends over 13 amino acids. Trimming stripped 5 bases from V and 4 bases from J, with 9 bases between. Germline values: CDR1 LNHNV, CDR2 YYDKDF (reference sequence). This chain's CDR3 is CATSSDRNQPQHF. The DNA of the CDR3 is TGTGCCACCAGCTCGGACAGAAATCAGCCCCAGCATTTT.

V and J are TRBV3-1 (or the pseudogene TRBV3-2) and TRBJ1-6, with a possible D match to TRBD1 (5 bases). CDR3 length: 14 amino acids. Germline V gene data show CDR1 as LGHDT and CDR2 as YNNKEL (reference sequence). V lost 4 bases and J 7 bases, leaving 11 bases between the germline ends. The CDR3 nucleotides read TGTGCCAGCAGCCGGACACCAGGGAATTCACCCCTCCACTTT. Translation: CASSRTPGNSPLHF.

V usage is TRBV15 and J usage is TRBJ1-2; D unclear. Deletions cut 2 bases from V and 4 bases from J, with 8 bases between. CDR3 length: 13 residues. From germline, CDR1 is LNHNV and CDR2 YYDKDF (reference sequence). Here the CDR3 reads CATSRPPGYGYTF. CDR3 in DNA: TGTGCCACCAGCAGACCGCCAGGCTATGGCTACACCTTC.

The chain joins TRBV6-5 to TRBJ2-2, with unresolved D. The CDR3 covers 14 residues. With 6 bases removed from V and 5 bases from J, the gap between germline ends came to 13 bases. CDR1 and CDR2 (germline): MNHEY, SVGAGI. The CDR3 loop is CASSAPSVTGELFF. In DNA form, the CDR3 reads TGTGCCAGCAGCGCTCCGTCGGTTACCGGGGAGCTGTTTTTT.

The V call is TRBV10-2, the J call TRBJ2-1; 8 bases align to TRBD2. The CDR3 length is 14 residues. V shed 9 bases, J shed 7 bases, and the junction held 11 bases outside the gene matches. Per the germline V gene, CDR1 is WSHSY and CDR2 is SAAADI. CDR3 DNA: TGCGCCAGTAAAACGGGAGGGCCAGGTAATGAGCAGTTCTTC. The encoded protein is CASKTGGPGNEQFF.

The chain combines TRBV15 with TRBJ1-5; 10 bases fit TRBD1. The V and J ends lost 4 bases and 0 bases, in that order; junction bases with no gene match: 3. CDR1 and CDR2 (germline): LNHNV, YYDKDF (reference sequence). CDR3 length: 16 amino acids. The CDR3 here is CATSKGTGVSNQPQHF. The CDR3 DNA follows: TGTGCCACCAGCAAAGGGACAGGGGTTAGCAATCAGCCCCAGCATTTT.

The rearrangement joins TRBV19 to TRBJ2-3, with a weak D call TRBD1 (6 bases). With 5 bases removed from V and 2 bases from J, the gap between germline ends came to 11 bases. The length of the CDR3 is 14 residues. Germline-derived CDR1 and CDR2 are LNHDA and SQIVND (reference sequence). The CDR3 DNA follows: TGTGCCAGTAGTCCAGGGGCAGACACAGATACGCAGTATTTT. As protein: CASSPGADTDTQYF.

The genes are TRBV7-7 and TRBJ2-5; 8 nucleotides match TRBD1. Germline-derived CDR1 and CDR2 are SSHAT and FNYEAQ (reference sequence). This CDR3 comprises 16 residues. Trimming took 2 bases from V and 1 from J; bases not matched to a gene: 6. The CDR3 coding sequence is TGTGCCAGCAGCTTAAAGGCAGGGGGCACCCAAGAGACCCAGTACTTC. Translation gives CASSLKAGGTQETQYF.

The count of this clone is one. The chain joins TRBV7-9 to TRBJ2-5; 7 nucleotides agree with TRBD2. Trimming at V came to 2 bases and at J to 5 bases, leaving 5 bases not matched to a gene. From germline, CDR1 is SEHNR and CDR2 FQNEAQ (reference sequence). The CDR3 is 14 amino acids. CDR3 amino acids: CASSLSLAVETQYF. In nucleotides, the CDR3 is TGTGCCAGCAGCTTAAGTCTAGCGGTTGAGACCCAGTACTTC.

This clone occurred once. CDR3 loop: CASSQGWRRAPSYNEQFF. The CDR3 DNA sequence: TGCGCCAGCAGCCAAGGATGGAGGCGGGCCCCCTCCTACAATGAGCAGTTCTTC. The V gene is TRBV4-1, the J gene TRBJ2-1, with D perhaps TRBD2 (5 bases). Germline lookup yields CDR1 MGHRA and CDR2 YSYEKL. Deletions cut 1 base from V and 0 bases from J, with 16 bases between. This CDR3 is 18 amino acids long.

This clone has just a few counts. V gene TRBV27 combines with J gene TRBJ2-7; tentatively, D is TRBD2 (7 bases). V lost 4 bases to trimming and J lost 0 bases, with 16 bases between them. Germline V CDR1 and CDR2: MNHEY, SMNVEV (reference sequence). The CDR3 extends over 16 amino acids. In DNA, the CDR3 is TGTGCCAGCAGTTCCGGTACGGGGGGCCGCTCCTACGAGCAGTACTTC. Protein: CASSSGTGGRSYEQYF.

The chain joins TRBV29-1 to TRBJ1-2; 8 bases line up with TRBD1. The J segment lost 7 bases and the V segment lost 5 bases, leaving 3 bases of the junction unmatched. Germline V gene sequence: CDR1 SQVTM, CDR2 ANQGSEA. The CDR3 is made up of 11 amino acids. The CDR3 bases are TGCAGCGTTCTGGACAGGGTTGGCTACACCTTC. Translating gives CSVLDRVGYTF.

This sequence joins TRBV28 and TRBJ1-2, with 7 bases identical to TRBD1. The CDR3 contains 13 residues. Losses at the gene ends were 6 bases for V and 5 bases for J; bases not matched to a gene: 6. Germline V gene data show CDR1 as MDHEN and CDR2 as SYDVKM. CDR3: CASSRRQGYGYTF. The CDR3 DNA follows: TGTGCCAGCAGCAGGCGACAGGGTTATGGCTACACCTTC.

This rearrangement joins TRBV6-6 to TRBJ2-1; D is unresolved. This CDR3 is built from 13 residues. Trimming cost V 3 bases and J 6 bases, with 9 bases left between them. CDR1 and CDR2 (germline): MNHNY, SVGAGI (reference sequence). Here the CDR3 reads CASSYSRSNEQFF. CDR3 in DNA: TGTGCCAGCAGTTATTCTAGAAGCAATGAGCAGTTCTTC.

This CDR3 reads CASSGGTGGAFNEQFF. DNA for the CDR3: TGTGCCAGCAGCGGCGGGACAGGGGGCGCCTTCAATGAGCAGTTCTTC. The chain couples TRBV7-9 to TRBJ2-1; 12 bases are shared with TRBD1. V lost 5 bases, J lost 6 bases, and 8 bases stayed unmatched. The CDR3 spans 16 residues. The germline gives CDR1 SEHNR, CDR2 FQNEAQ (reference sequence).

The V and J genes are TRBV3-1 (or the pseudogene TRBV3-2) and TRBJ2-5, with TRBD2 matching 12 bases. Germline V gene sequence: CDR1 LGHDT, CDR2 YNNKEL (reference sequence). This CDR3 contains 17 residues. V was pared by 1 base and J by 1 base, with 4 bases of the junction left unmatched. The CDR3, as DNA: TGTGCCAGCAGCCAAGGACTAGCGGGGGTGAGCCAAGAGACCCAGTACTTC. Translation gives CASSQGLAGVSQETQYF.

DNA for the CDR3: TGTGCCAGCTCACCGGGACTTAAGGAAGAGCAGTTCTTC. Its protein product is CASSPGLKEEQFF. The rearrangement uses TRBV18 and TRBJ2-1, with a possible D match to TRBD2 (6 bases). V was trimmed by 3 bases and J by 10 bases, leaving 13 bases between them. Germline V gene data show CDR1 as KGHSH and CDR2 as LQKENI. The CDR3 is 13 amino acids.

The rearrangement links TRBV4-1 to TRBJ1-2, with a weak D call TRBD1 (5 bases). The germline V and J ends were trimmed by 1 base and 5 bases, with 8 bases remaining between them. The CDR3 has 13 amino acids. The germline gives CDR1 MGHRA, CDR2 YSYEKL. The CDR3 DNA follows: TGCGCCAGCAGCCAAGTGGGGGGGTATGGCTACACCTTC. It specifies CASSQVGGYGYTF.

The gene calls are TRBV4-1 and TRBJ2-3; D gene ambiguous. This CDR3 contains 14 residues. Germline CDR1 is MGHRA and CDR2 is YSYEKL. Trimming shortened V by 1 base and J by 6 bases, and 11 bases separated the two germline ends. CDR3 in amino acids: CASSQGPTGDTQYF. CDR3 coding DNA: TGCGCCAGCAGCCAAGGACCTACCGGGGATACGCAGTATTTT.

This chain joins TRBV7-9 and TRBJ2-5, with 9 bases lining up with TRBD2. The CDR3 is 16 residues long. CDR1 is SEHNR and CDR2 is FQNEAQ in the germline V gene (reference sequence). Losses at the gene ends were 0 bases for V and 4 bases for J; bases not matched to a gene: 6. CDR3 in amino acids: CASSLAYLAGRETQYF. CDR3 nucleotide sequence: TGTGCCAGCAGCTTAGCGTACCTAGCGGGGAGAGAGACCCAGTACTTC.

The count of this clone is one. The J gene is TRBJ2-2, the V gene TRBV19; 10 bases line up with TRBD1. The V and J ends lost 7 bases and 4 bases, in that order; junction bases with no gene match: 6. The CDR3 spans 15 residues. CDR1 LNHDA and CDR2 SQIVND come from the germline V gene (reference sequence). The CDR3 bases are TGTGCCAGTAAGGGGACAGGGGTTCCCACCGGGGAGCTGTTTTTT. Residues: CASKGTGVPTGELFF.

The CDR3 DNA reads as TGTGCCAGCAGCTTAGAAGTTAGCGGGGGCTCCTACGAGCAGTACTTC. This gives the protein CASSLEVSGGSYEQYF. This chain joins TRBV11-2 and TRBJ2-7, with TRBD2 matching over 9 bases. The CDR3 is made up of 16 amino acids. The V segment lost 0 bases and the J segment 0 bases; nucleotides outside the gene matches: 3. Germline CDR1 is SGHAT and CDR2 is FQNNGV.